This TCR beta chain was sequenced in a study of regulatory T cells in long-lasting Graves disease. Study results and caveats: TRBV28, TRBJ1-2 and TRBJ2-5 emerged as the favored segments in persistent disease. Among the persistent patients, 2,500 to 3,500 public clonotypes were shared, more than the 966 shared among new patients.

After RNA was extracted from PBMCs, the TCR library was made from it. Patients with Graves' disease were diagnosed by American Thyroid Association guidelines. The patient group derived from an endocrinology department in Xi'an, China. For this clonotype: The antigen is not known.

With 7 bases removed from V and 6 bases from J, the gap between germline ends came to 19 bases. Germline V lookup: CDR1 MNHEY, CDR2 SVGEGT. There are 14 residues in the CDR3. Each CDR3 protein is one row after TCRdb ran MiXCR on the reads. The sample lists over a thousand distinct CDR3 sequences, roughly 50% occurring once. This chain uses TRBV6-2 or TRBV6-3 with TRBJ2-7; D is unclear. This clonotype was obtained from a female donor with Graves disease. Sequences were derived from peripheral blood mononuclear cells (PBMCs), sampled with antithyroid drug treatment, in newly diagnosed or persistent Graves disease (not recorded which). In DNA, the CDR3 is TGTGCCAGCACGAACCCCGGGCAAAACCTCGAGCAGTACTTC. As protein: CASTNPGQNLEQYF.